Listed below are T cell receptor beta chains from one sample, sequenced in a study of identical twins. TCRdb used MiXCR to reprocess the 5' RACE reads, holding one entry per CDR3 protein. The sample holds about 890,000 distinct CDR3 sequences; 9% to 15% are singletons and the top ten take 1.5% to 2%. This sample was shared with a second study, whose subject was yellow fever vaccine responses in identical twins.

The sample consisted of PBMCs. Receptor source: a woman in her late teens or twenties in good health. Both conserved end residues are part of each CDR3. A D gene is named only where the DNA matches it firmly. Rows give clone size only sometimes, using once, few, many, or a class for an expanded clone.

clone_size: NA
d_call: NA
cdr3_length: 15
j_call: TRBJ1-1
v_call: TRBV7-6
cdr3_aa: CASSLGDWGDTEAFF
cdr3_nt: TGTGCCAGCAGCTTAGGAGATTGGGGTGACACTGAAGCTTTCTTT

clone_size: NA
d_call: TRBD2
cdr3_length: 13
j_call: TRBJ2-1
v_call: TRBV20-1
cdr3_aa: CSARPLLAIEQFF
cdr3_nt: TGCAGTGCTAGGCCCTTACTAGCGATTGAGCAGTTCTTC

clone_size: few
d_call: TRBD1
cdr3_length: 14
j_call: TRBJ1-3
v_call: TRBV10-3
cdr3_aa: CAIRQGAAGNTIYF
cdr3_nt: TGTGCCATCCGACAGGGGGCTGCAGGAAACACCATATATTTT

clone_size: NA
d_call: NA
cdr3_length: 13
j_call: TRBJ2-1
v_call: TRBV29-1
cdr3_aa: CSVEGGQLNEQFF
cdr3_nt: TGCAGCGTTGAAGGGGGCCAACTAAATGAGCAGTTCTTC

clone_size: NA
d_call: NA
cdr3_length: 16
j_call: TRBJ2-1
v_call: TRBV3-1
cdr3_aa: CASSQRRQGSYNEQFF
cdr3_nt: TGTGCCAGCAGCCAAAGGCGGCAGGGGTCCTACAATGAGCAGTTCTTC

clone_size: many
d_call: NA
cdr3_length: 14
j_call: TRBJ2-7
v_call: TRBV27
cdr3_aa: CASSFGGRTYEQYF
cdr3_nt: TGTGCCAGCAGTTTTGGGGGCAGAACCTACGAGCAGTACTTC

clone_size: many
d_call: NA
cdr3_length: 13
j_call: TRBJ2-1
v_call: TRBV29-1
cdr3_aa: CSVSTTSYNEQFF
cdr3_nt: TGCAGCGTCTCGACTACCTCCTACAATGAGCAGTTCTTC

clone_size: many
d_call: NA
cdr3_length: 16
j_call: TRBJ2-3
v_call: TRBV5-1
cdr3_aa: CASSFLAASSTDTQYF
cdr3_nt: TGCGCCAGCAGCTTTTTGGCGGCCTCTAGCACAGATACGCAGTATTTT

clone_size: few
d_call: NA
cdr3_length: 16
j_call: TRBJ2-3
v_call: TRBV12-3/TRBV12-4
cdr3_aa: CASSLDSKLLTDTQYF
cdr3_nt: TGTGCCAGCAGTTTAGACAGTAAGCTCCTCACAGATACGCAGTATTTT

clone_size: few
d_call: NA
cdr3_length: 14
j_call: TRBJ1-1
v_call: TRBV28
cdr3_aa: CATQSPGIFGEAFF
cdr3_nt: TGTGCCACCCAATCTCCCGGCATTTTCGGTGAAGCTTTCTTT